The sequence of this T cell receptor beta chain was determined in a study of CD8 T cell repertoires and HIV-1 epitope variants (TCRdb year 2020). Looking at the study overall: T cells were stimulated in separate culture wells with each of twenty-five peptides representing autologous and known Gag and Nef epitope variants. Among the control conditions were a peptide pool of CMV, EBV and flu, the Ebola AY9 epitope serving as a negative control, and a well with no peptide. Three Gag epitope families and Nef HW9 and YT9 were included among the tested epitopes. T cells were enriched with the EasySep Human T Cell Enrichment Kit and co-cultured with equal numbers of autologous T cell-negative cells as antigen-presenting cells. The cultures were grown for about ten days in IMDM with gentamicin, and half of the media was changed on days 3 and 7 with IL-2, IL-7 and IL-15 added. An aliquot of 1M T cells was saved as an uncultured baseline condition, separate from the approximately 75 T cell cultures. A total of around 85 T cell cultures were run, with each culture condition performed in triplicate except for one peptide, which was performed in duplicate.

The EasySep Human CD8+ T Cell Enrichment Kit was used on day 10 to isolate CD8+ T cells from every culture. Results the study describes overall, beyond this receptor: The Nef KF9 family was recognized by five clonotypes and the HW9 family by one, and no responses to the TAALDMSHF plasma variant were observed. Nine or ten antigen-specific TCR beta clonotypes were identified, of which about six appeared to be cross-reactive for autologous or known escape epitope variants. Only TCR beta chains were identified by the assay, and proliferation to antigen, not T cell function or cytokine profile, was indicated.

Sequencing of TCR beta CDR3 regions was done on the immunoSEQ platform at survey depth. The QIAamp DNA micro kit was used to extract genomic DNA from every cultured and uncultured CD8+ T cell population. Per the original workflow: Samples with fewer than 5,000 productive reads were excluded, resulting in the removal of about 7% of the roughly 80 HIV peptide-stimulated cultures. A MANAFEST web app trimmed sequences to CDR3 and removed nonproductive sequences, CDR3s under 5 amino acids, and those not starting C or ending F/W. Antigen-specific clonotypes had to expand in at least 2 of 3 replicates versus no-peptide control at FDR 0.01, only within one epitope family. In addition, a specific clonotype needed a frequency at least fivefold higher than in wells stimulated with peptides from other epitope families. Held by TCRdb, this immuneACCESS table contains in-frame sequences only and omits some clones. Under half of the omission traces to an unresolved V gene where checked; the cause of the rest is unknown. V and J calls and clone size come straight from that table; D and trimming were deduced from the DNA. Within this sample are around 5,000 clones, with less than 70% of them counted one time only. The ten largest clones represent roughly 45% of the sample.

This clone was picked up one time. The antigen this receptor binds is unknown. No base quality values were provided; no much bigger clone lies one nucleotide off. This receptor was obtained from a male donor with HIV. Sequencing was carried out using cultured CD8+ T cells derived from PBMCs.

The DNA sequence is as follows: TGTGCCAGCAGCTCCCACAGGGTAAACACCGGGGAGCTGTTTTTT. This codes for CASSSHRVNTGELFF. The sequence is built from TRBV7-9 and TRBJ2-2; TRBD1 might be the D gene, on 6 matching bases. V was cut back by 4 bases and J by 2 bases, leaving a gap of 11 bases between them. Via the germline V gene (reference sequence), CDR1 is SEHNR and CDR2 FQNEAQ. The CDR3 holds 15 amino acids from the cysteine to the phenylalanine. Of all the DNA, just the CDR3 is kept, 45 bases in frame from base 1.